This T cell receptor beta chain was sequenced in a study of response to subunit inactivated influenza vaccine. TCRdb reprocessed the RT-PCR reads via MiXCR and lists one record per CDR3 protein. The repertoire holds 530,000 or so distinct CDR3 sequences, with about 11% as singletons. There are 15 residues in the CDR3. V was cut by 1 base and J by 4 bases, with 12 bases left in between. Germline-derived CDR1 and CDR2 are SGHDN and FVKESK. The receptor's source is a middle-aged man who received an inactivated influenza vaccine. The chain has TRBV14 and TRBJ2-3; D is unclear. This sample comprised PBMCs from blood, obtained on the day of vaccination. CDR3: CASSQVICSPDTQYF. DNA of the CDR3: TGTGCCAGCAGCCAAGTGATTTGTTCCCCAGATACGCAGTATTTT.